The next 27 T cell receptor beta chains were all read from a single sample in a study of cytomegalovirus exposure and HLA in healthy donors. The PCR used 60 Vbeta and 13 Jbeta primers. Profiled with immunoSEQ multiplex PCR; TCRdb holds only in-frame clones, not every one. The sample records about 63,000 clones, approximately 80% being singletons. Input material: PBMCs. Source of these receptors: a woman aged 25 to 39 in good health and CMV-seronegative.

V usage is TRBV19 and J usage is TRBJ2-1; D unclear. Germline values: CDR1 LNHDA, CDR2 SQIVND (reference sequence). V lost 2 bases to trimming and J lost 3 bases, with 8 bases between them. The CDR3 is 14 amino acids. Written as DNA, the CDR3 is TGTGCCAGTAGTATAAAGCACTTCTACAATGAGCAGTTCTTC. It translates to CASSIKHFYNEQFF.

Here the CDR3 reads CASSPQPLAANTGELFF. The CDR3 bases are TGTGCCAGTAGCCCTCAGCCCCTAGCGGCGAACACCGGGGAGCTGTTTTTT. This rearrangement joins TRBV19 to TRBJ2-2, with 7 bases that match TRBD2. The CDR3 contains 17 residues. The J segment lost 0 bases and the V segment lost 6 bases, leaving 10 bases of the junction unmatched. In germline, CDR1 is LNHDA, CDR2 SQIVND (reference sequence).

The chain employs TRBV5-5 and TRBJ1-4; weak D call: TRBD1 (6 bases). V gave up 0 bases and J gave up 8 bases, with 14 bases separating them. The CDR3 spans 15 residues. Germline CDR1 is SGHKS and CDR2 is YYEKEE (reference sequence). The CDR3 DNA sequence: TGTGCCAGCAGCTTGGTTCCAGGGGCGGAAGAAAAACTGTTTTTT. This codes for CASSLVPGAEEKLFF.

This clone was seen a few times. This rearrangement joins TRBV7-2 to TRBJ2-5; tentative D call: TRBD2 (6 bases). This CDR3 is built from 13 residues. Per germline, CDR1 SGHTA and CDR2 FQGNSA. Trimming removed 4 bases from V and 5 bases from J, with 11 bases in between. The DNA for the CDR3 is TGTGCCAGCAGCTGGGGGAGGCGGGAGACCCAGTACTTC. This sequence encodes CASSWGRRETQYF.

This chain uses TRBV6-5 with TRBJ1-4; maybe TRBD1 (5 bases). CDR3 length: 12 residues. CDR1 and CDR2 from the germline V gene are MNHEY and SVGAGI. The V end lost 7 bases, the J end lost 8 bases, and 11 bases lay between the germline ends. The CDR3 region has the DNA TGTGCCAGCAACGTGGGGGGGGAAAAACTGTTTTTT. Encoded protein: CASNVGGEKLFF.

This clone was counted only a few times. The CDR3 coding sequence is TGTGCCAGCAGTGAATTGGCCCCGGTTCCTAGGTTTGGACAGGGAGACTATGGCTACACCTTC. Its protein product is CASSELAPVPRFGQGDYGYTF. V usage is TRBV6-1 and J usage is TRBJ1-2, with 8 bases lining up with TRBD1. The CDR3 contains 21 residues. Per the germline V gene, CDR1 is MNHNS and CDR2 is SASEGT. The V and J ends lost 2 bases and 3 bases, in that order; junction bases with no gene match: 23.

This clone was counted once. The chain recombines TRBV9 with TRBJ2-3, with no clear D. The CDR3 totals 15 residues. Germline-derived CDR1 and CDR2 are SGDLS and YYNGEE. Trimming removed 1 base at V and 1 base at J, with 10 bases between. The CDR3 bases are TGTGCCAGCAGCGTAAACCACTTGGGCACAGATACGCAGTATTTT. It encodes CASSVNHLGTDTQYF.

The genes are TRBV19 and TRBJ2-5, with TRBD1 matching 7 bases. The CDR3 is made up of 16 amino acids. Germline V CDR1 and CDR2: LNHDA, SQIVND (reference sequence). J gave up 1 base and V 3 bases, and 8 bases lay outside the gene matches. This chain's CDR3 is CASSIHPGTVQETQYF. The CDR3 nucleotides are TGTGCCAGTAGTATCCACCCCGGGACAGTCCAAGAGACCCAGTACTTC. Drawing the rest from reference TRBV19 and TRBJ2-5, the complete variable domain is DGGITQSPKYLFRKEGQNVTLSCEQNLNHDAMYWYRQDPGQGLRLIYYSQIVNDFQKGDIAEGYSVSREKKESFPLTVTSAQKNPTAFYLCASSIHPGTVQETQYFGPGTRLLVL.

This clone was detected only once. The chain has TRBV5-6 and TRBJ1-2; D gene unclear. Trimming stripped 7 bases from V and 3 bases from J, with 19 bases between. Germline CDR1 SGHDT, CDR2 YYEEEE. The CDR3 runs 15 residues. DNA of the CDR3: TGTGCCAGCCTTTCCCTTCGGGAGGAGTACTATGGCTACACCTTC. Encoded protein: CASLSLREEYYGYTF.

The gene calls are TRBV6-1 and TRBJ2-1, with 7 bases that match TRBD1. The V gene's germline CDR1 is MNHNS and CDR2 SASEGT. Trimming took 1 base from V and 2 from J; bases not matched to a gene: 5. The CDR3 is 16 residues long. CDR3 in amino acids: CASSEVYRGAYNEQFF. The CDR3 DNA reads as TGTGCCAGCAGTGAAGTGTACAGGGGAGCCTACAATGAGCAGTTCTTC.

The rearrangement joins TRBV6-5 to TRBJ2-2, with D unclear. Between the trimmed V and J ends, which lost 0 bases and 0 bases, there was a span of 8 bases. Germline lookup yields CDR1 MNHEY and CDR2 SVGAGI. The CDR3 has 16 amino acids. DNA of the CDR3: TGTGCCAGCAGTTACTCTGGGCCGGCGAACACCGGGGAGCTGTTTTTT. As protein: CASSYSGPANTGELFF.

The J gene is TRBJ2-7, the V gene TRBV6-1, with 7 bases aligning to TRBD1. This CDR3 is 16 amino acids long. The ends lost 0 bases at V and 0 bases at J; junction bases unmatched: 5. The germline V gene encodes CDR1 MNHNS and CDR2 SASEGT. For the CDR3, the DNA is TGTGCCAGCAGTGAAGCCGGGACAGCTGTCTCCTACGAGCAGTACGTC. Its translation is CASSEAGTAVSYEQYV.

This chain links TRBV30 with TRBJ1-1, with D possibly matching TRBD1 (5 bases). Trimming stripped 3 bases from V and 2 bases from J, with 10 bases between. The length of the CDR3 is 13 residues. CDR1 is GTSNPN and CDR2 is SVGIG in the germline V gene (reference sequence). The CDR3 DNA sequence: TGTGCCTGGAGGGCGGGGGACAACACTGAAGCTTTCTTT. This encodes CAWRAGDNTEAFF.

The V gene is TRBV12-5, the J gene TRBJ2-2, with 8 nucleotides matching TRBD2. Trimming at V came to 3 bases and at J to 6 bases, leaving 6 bases not matched to a gene. The CDR3 extends over 15 amino acids. Germline V gene sequence: CDR1 LGHNT, CDR2 FRNRAP. CDR3 DNA: TGTGCTAGTGGTTTAAACGGGGGGGCTTCCGGGGAGCTGTTTTTT. Residues: CASGLNGGASGELFF.

There are a few counts of this clone. J is TRBJ2-3 and V is TRBV19, with 11 bases aligning to TRBD1. This CDR3 contains 15 residues. The V gene's germline CDR1 is LNHDA and CDR2 SQIVND (reference sequence). Trimming at V came to 4 bases and at J to 5 bases, leaving 5 bases not matched to a gene. In nucleotides, the CDR3 is TGTGCCAGTAGTAGTGGACAGGGGGCGGGAGATACGCAGTATTTT. Translation gives CASSSGQGAGDTQYF.

This sequence joins TRBV5-1 and TRBJ2-7; TRBD2 aligns across 7 bases. CDR3 length: 12 amino acids. V trimming: 4 bases; J trimming: 4 bases; junction bases outside the gene matches: 2. Germline V lookup: CDR1 SGHRS, CDR2 YFSETQ. CDR3 sequence (DNA): TGCGCCAGCAGCCCGGGGGGATACGAGCAGTACGTC. It encodes CASSPGGYEQYV.

J is TRBJ1-2 and V is TRBV27; 10 positions agree with TRBD1. The V segment lost 3 bases and the J segment 2 bases; nucleotides outside the gene matches: 3. This CDR3 region has 15 residues. Germline V CDR1 and CDR2: MNHEY, SMNVEV (reference sequence). The CDR3 reads CASSFRQGANYGYTF. The CDR3 DNA reads TGTGCCAGCAGTTTTAGACAGGGGGCGAACTATGGCTACACCTTC.

The chain uses TRBV5-5 and TRBJ2-2; no clear D gene. Germline CDR1 reads SGHKS; CDR2 reads YYEKEE (reference sequence). The CDR3 runs to 13 residues. V lost 3 bases and J lost 7, with 10 bases in between. The CDR3 nucleotides are TGTGCCAGCAGCTGGGCCTTGGTCGGGGAGCTGTTTTTT. Translated: CASSWALVGELFF.

The chain carries TRBV5-1 and TRBJ2-2, with TRBD2 matching 7 bases. Germline CDR1 is SGHRS and CDR2 is YFSETQ. V shed 0 bases and J 3 bases; nucleotides not matched to a gene: 2. The CDR3 sequence is 15 residues long. Here the CDR3 reads CASSLGLADTGELFF. In DNA form, the CDR3 reads TGCGCCAGCAGCTTGGGCCTAGCGGACACCGGGGAGCTGTTTTTT.

This clone was detected a few times. This chain links TRBV5-6 with TRBJ1-1, with D hard to call. Trimming removed 2 bases from V and 1 base from J, with 3 bases in between. CDR1 and CDR2 (germline): SGHDT, YYEEEE. This CDR3 spans 12 amino acids. The CDR3 sequence is CASSLQNTEAFF. Here the CDR3 DNA reads TGTGCCAGCAGCTTACAGAACACTGAAGCTTTCTTT.

This clone was picked up a small number of times. The chain joins TRBV18 to TRBJ2-2; 8 bases match TRBD2. The CDR3 totals 15 residues. The junction had 3 bases not matched to a gene; V was cut back by 0 bases and J by 6 bases. Germline CDR1 and CDR2: KGHSH and LQKENI. The CDR3 nucleotides are TGTGCCAGCTCACCACCTAGCGGGACCCCCGGGGAGCTGTTTTTT. Encoded protein: CASSPPSGTPGELFF.

The sample holds a few counts of this clone. V gene TRBV7-2 combines with J gene TRBJ1-1; 8 positions agree with TRBD1. The V segment lost 5 bases and the J segment 0 bases; nucleotides outside the gene matches: 5. The CDR3 spans 15 residues. Germline assignment: CDR1 SGHTA and CDR2 FQGNSA. CDR3 in amino acids: CASSLDRDLNTEAFF. The CDR3 region has the DNA TGTGCCAGCAGCCTGGACAGGGACTTGAACACTGAAGCTTTCTTT. Using reference TRBV7-2 and TRBJ1-1 for the parts outside the CDR3, the full variable domain is GAGVSQSPSNKVTEKGKDVELRCDPISGHTALYWYRQSLGQGLEFLIYFQGNSAPDKSGLPSDRFSAERTGGSVSTLTIQRTQQEDSAVYLCASSLDRDLNTEAFFGQGTRLTVV.

The count of this clone is one. The DNA of the CDR3 is TGTGCCAGCAGCTTAGAAGGGACAGGGGCAGATACGCAGTATTTT. Translating it yields CASSLEGTGADTQYF. The chain combines TRBV11-3 with TRBJ2-3, with TRBD1 matching 10 bases. V lost 0 bases and J lost 4; bases outside the gene matches: 1. This CDR3 comprises 15 residues. Germline CDR1 and CDR2: SGHNT and YENEEA.

The rearrangement links TRBV19 to TRBJ2-5, with 9 bases identical to TRBD1. Trimming at V came to 6 bases and at J to 2 bases, leaving 7 bases not matched to a gene. CDR1 and CDR2 from the germline V gene are LNHDA and SQIVND (reference sequence). CDR3 length: 15 amino acids. CDR3 nucleotides: TGTGCCAGTAGAAGAGGACAGGGGAAACAAGAGACCCAGTACTTC. Protein: CASRRGQGKQETQYF.

The chain links TRBV27 to TRBJ2-7, with 7 bases fitting TRBD1. The germline V gene encodes CDR1 MNHEY and CDR2 SMNVEV (reference sequence). Germline trimming cut 5 bases from V and 2 bases from J; bases unmatched to any gene: 6. CDR3 size: 14 residues. CDR3 DNA: TGTGCCAGCAGTGAGGGGGCCCAGACCTACGAGCAGTACTTC. This sequence encodes CASSEGAQTYEQYF.

This rearrangement joins TRBV21-1 to TRBJ2-3; the D call in the table, TRBD1, was not verified against the DNA. TRBV21-1 is annotated as a pseudogene. CDR3 size: 17 residues. The CDR3, as DNA: TGTGCCAGCAGCAAAGCATCAGGGGCCCCAAGCACAGATACGCAGTATTTT. It translates to CASSKASGAPSTDTQYF.

The chain joins TRBV16 to TRBJ1-2; the D is unclear. The CDR3 runs 15 residues. The V gene lost 4 bases and the J gene lost 1 base, with 13 bases spanning the gap. Germline V lookup: CDR1 KGHSY, CDR2 FQNENV. CDR3 sequence: CASSPLERINYGYTF. CDR3 DNA: TGTGCCAGCAGCCCCCTTGAGCGGATTAACTATGGCTACACCTTC.